A selection of T cell receptor beta chains follows, all from one sample in a study of blood T cell repertoires in COVID-19. Sequenced by immunoSEQ multiplex PCR; TCRdb stores in-frame clones only, minus some. This sample has 350,000 to 450,000 clones; less than 85% occur once, and the top ten carry roughly 3.7%. The sample comprised peripheral blood. Receptors were obtained from a woman between 18 and 29 years old with acute or convalescent COVID-19. CDR3s include the opening cysteine and the closing phenylalanine or tryptophan. The D gene is left open where the match is weak. Size is omitted from some rows. Given values are once, few, many or a class for expanded clones.

J	V	size	D	CDR3	DNA
TRBJ2-7	TRBV6-5	.	TRBD1	CASSYSRGPYYEQYF	TGTGCCAGCAGTTACTCGAGGGGGCCTTACTACGAGCAGTACTTC
TRBJ2-7	TRBV27	.	.	CASSLSGSWHEQYF	TGTGCCAGCAGTTTAAGCGGTAGCTGGCACGAGCAGTACTTC
TRBJ1-2	TRBV6-6	.	.	CASTLDRDTNYGYTF	TGTGCCAGCACCCTCGACCGGGACACCAACTATGGCTACACCTTC
TRBJ2-3	TRBV3-1/TRBV3-2	.	TRBD2	CASSQDSLAAYTDTQYF	TGTGCCAGCAGCCAAGATTCCCTAGCGGCCTACACAGATACGCAGTATTTT
TRBJ2-2	TRBV12-5	.	.	CASGLQNTGELFF	TGTGCTAGTGGTTTGCAGAACACCGGGGAGCTGTTTTTT
TRBJ2-3	TRBV30	.	.	CAWSVTRTTFTDTQYF	TGTGCCTGGAGTGTAACAAGGACTACTTTCACAGATACGCAGTATTTT
TRBJ2-1	TRBV19	.	TRBD2	CASSRWGGNNEQFF	TGTGCCAGTAGTCGGTGGGGGGGAAACAATGAGCAGTTCTTC
TRBJ1-1	TRBV27	.	TRBD1	CASSHERTGAHTEAFF	TGTGCCAGCAGTCACGAAAGGACAGGGGCCCACACTGAAGCTTTCTTT
TRBJ1-1	TRBV10-3	.	.	CAIRWGDDNTEAFF	TGTGCCATCCGGTGGGGGGACGATAACACTGAAGCTTTCTTT
TRBJ2-7	TRBV5-1	.	.	CASSLVQGLGEQYF	TGCGCCAGCAGCTTGGTTCAGGGTTTAGGCGAGCAGTACTTC
TRBJ1-2	TRBV29-1	few	.	CSVVAGTTANYGYTF	TGCAGCGTTGTGGCAGGTACGACGGCAAACTATGGCTACACCTTC
TRBJ2-3	TRBV28	.	.	CASSLTNIDTQYF	TGTGCCAGCAGTTTAACTAACATAGATACGCAGTATTTT
TRBJ2-1	TRBV30	.	TRBD2	CAWSFSGASYNEQFF	TGTGCCTGGAGTTTTAGCGGGGCCTCCTACAATGAGCAGTTCTTC
TRBJ1-2	TRBV12-3/TRBV12-4	.	.	CASSSGVDYGYTF	TGTGCCAGCAGTTCCGGGGTAGACTATGGCTACACCTTC
TRBJ2-7	TRBV7-9	.	.	CASSSGTYEQYF	TGTGCCAGCAGCTCAGGGACCTACGAGCAGTACTTC
TRBJ2-3	TRBV12-5	.	.	CASGPSGADTTDTQYF	TGTGCTAGTGGCCCATCAGGGGCGGATACGACAGATACGCAGTATTTT
TRBJ1-2	TRBV29-1	.	.	CSVRQGNYGYTF	TGCAGCGTTCGCCAGGGTAACTATGGCTACACCTTC
TRBJ1-2	TRBV30	.	.	CAWSVQGDYGYTF	TGTGCCTGGAGTGTACAGGGTGACTATGGCTACACCTTC
TRBJ1-1	TRBV27	.	TRBD1	CASSPGVEGASSEAFF	TGTGCCAGCAGTCCCGGGGTAGAGGGGGCGAGCTCTGAAGCTTTCTTT
TRBJ2-1	TRBV9	.	TRBD2	CASSVAGGSVNEQFF	TGTGCCAGCAGCGTAGCCGGGGGGTCGGTCAATGAGCAGTTCTTC